This is a list of T cell receptor beta chains from one sample in a study of early T cells in non-severe SARS-CoV-2 infection. TCRdb reprocessed the 5' RACE reads via MiXCR and lists one record per CDR3 protein. Among more than 45,000 distinct CDR3 sequences listed, approximately 8% were seen once. Material for sequencing was whole blood. The receptors here all came from an adult who was a healthcare worker with PCR-confirmed SARS-CoV-2 infection or an uninfected control (not recorded which). Each CDR3 is given with its conserved first and last residue. D genes are given only for firm matches. A row's size may be missing; if present it is once, few, many or a size class.

.	TRBD2	TRBV7-3	TRBJ2-5	TGTGCCAGCAGGCTGGGGGGGACCGCGACAGAGACCCAGTACTTC	CASRLGGTATETQYF
few	.	TRBV3-1	TRBJ2-7	TGTGCCAGCAGCCAAGTTGGTGGGGAGCAGTACTTC	CASSQVGGEQYF
.	TRBD2	TRBV28	TRBJ2-7	TGTGCCAGCAGCCCCCCACTAGCGGGCCGCTCCTACGAGCAGTACTTC	CASSPPLAGRSYEQYF
many	TRBD2	TRBV11-2	TRBJ2-5	TGTGCCAGCAGCTTAGGGACTAGCGGATTCCAAGAGACCCAGTACTTC	CASSLGTSGFQETQYF
few	.	TRBV5-4	TRBJ2-2	TGTGCCAGCAGGGGCCGGAACACCGGGGAGCTGTTTTTT	CASRGRNTGELFF
few	TRBD2	TRBV20-1	TRBJ2-3	TGCAGGGCTAGCGGAGCTTCAGATACGCAGTATTTT	CRASGASDTQYF
.	.	TRBV21-1	TRBJ1-1	TGTGCCAGCAGTGACCGGCGTCCGAACACTGAAGCTTTCTTT	CASSDRRPNTEAFF
many	.	TRBV20-1	TRBJ1-2	TGCAGTGCTTCCCCCGAGGGAGGTCGGAGAAACTATGGCTACACCTTC	CSASPEGGRRNYGYTF
many	.	TRBV6-6	TRBJ2-2	TGTGCCAGCAGCCCGCAGCCGTCAGGAACCGGGGAGCTGTTTTTT	CASSPQPSGTGELFF
many	.	TRBV28	TRBJ1-2	TGTGCCAGCACCAGAAGCGAGACAAGTGGCTACACCTTC	CASTRSETSGYTF
many	TRBD2	TRBV12-3/TRBV12-4	TRBJ2-1	TGTGCCAGCAGTTGGGGACTAGCGGGAACCTACAATGAGCAGTTCTTC	CASSWGLAGTYNEQFF
.	TRBD2	TRBV29-1	TRBJ2-1	TGCAGCGTTGATATGACCCTGACTAGCGGGAGGGGGCGATTGAGCAATGAGCAGTTCTTC	CSVDMTLTSGRGRLSNEQFF
many	.	TRBV9	TRBJ2-6	TGTGCCAGCAGCCCATTACAGGGTTCCCCTGGGGCCAACGTCCTGACTTTC	CASSPLQGSPGANVLTF
.	.	TRBV6-6	TRBJ1-3	TGTGCCAGCAGTCTTGACGGCCGTGGAAACACCATATATTTT	CASSLDGRGNTIYF
many	.	TRBV12-3/TRBV12-4	TRBJ2-3	TGTGCCAGCAGTCTCGGGCCCCCCGATACGCAGTATTTT	CASSLGPPDTQYF